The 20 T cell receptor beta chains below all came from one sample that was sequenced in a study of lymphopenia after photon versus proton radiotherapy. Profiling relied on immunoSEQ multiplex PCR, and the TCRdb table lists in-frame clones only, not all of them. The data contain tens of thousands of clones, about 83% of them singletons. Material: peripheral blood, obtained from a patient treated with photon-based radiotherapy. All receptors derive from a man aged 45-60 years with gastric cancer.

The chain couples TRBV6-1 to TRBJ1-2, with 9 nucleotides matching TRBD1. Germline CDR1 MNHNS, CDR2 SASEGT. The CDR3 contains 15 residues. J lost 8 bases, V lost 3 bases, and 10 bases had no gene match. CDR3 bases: TGTGCCAGCAGTGACCCAGGACAGGGGTTGGAAGGCTACACCTTC. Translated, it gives CASSDPGQGLEGYTF.

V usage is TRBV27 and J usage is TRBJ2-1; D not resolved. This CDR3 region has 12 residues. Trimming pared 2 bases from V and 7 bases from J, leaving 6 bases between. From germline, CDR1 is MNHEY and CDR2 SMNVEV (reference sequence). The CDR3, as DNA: TGTGCCAGCAGTTTAATCGGGAATGAGCAGTTCTTC. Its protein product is CASSLIGNEQFF.

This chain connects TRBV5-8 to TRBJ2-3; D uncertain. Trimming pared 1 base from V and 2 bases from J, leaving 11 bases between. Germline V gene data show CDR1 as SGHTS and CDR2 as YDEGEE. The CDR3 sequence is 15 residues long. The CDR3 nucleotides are TGTGCCAGCAGCTTGAGTTCAGAGACCACAGATACGCAGTATTTT. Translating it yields CASSLSSETTDTQYF.

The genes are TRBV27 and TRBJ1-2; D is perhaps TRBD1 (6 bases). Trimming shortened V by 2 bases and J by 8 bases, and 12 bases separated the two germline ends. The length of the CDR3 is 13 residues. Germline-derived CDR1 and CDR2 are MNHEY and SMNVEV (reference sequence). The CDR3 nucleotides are TGTGCCAGCAGTTTAAACGGGGGGCTGGGCTACACCTTC. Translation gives CASSLNGGLGYTF.

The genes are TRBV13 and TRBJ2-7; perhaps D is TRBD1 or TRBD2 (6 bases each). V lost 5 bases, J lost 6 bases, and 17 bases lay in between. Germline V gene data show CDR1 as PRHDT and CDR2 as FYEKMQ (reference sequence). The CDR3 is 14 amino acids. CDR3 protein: CASSTDQQGGEQYF. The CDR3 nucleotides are TGTGCCAGCAGCACAGACCAACAGGGAGGCGAGCAGTACTTC.

The CDR3 nucleotides are TGTGCCAGCAGTCCTGAGGGAGTCTGGAATGAGCAGTTCTTC. This sequence encodes CASSPEGVWNEQFF. The gene calls are TRBV28 and TRBJ2-1; TRBD2 might be the D (5 bases). Trimming removed 5 bases at V and 7 bases at J, with 15 bases between. In germline, CDR1 is MDHEN, CDR2 SYDVKM. The CDR3 runs to 14 residues.

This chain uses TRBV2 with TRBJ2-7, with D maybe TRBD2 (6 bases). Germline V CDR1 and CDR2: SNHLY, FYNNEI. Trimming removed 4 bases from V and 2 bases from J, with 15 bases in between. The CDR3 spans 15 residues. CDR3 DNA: TGTGCCAGCAGTGCGGAGGGAGGCGGGGCCTACGAGCAGTACTTC. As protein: CASSAEGGGAYEQYF.

The CDR3 bases are TGTGCCAGCACGCACCGGGACAGCTACGAGCAGTACTTC. Residues: CASTHRDSYEQYF. The genes are TRBV27 and TRBJ2-7, with 7 bases lining up with TRBD1. CDR3 length: 13 amino acids. CDR1 and CDR2 (germline): MNHEY, SMNVEV (reference sequence). The V segment lost 7 bases and the J segment 3 bases; nucleotides outside the gene matches: 6.

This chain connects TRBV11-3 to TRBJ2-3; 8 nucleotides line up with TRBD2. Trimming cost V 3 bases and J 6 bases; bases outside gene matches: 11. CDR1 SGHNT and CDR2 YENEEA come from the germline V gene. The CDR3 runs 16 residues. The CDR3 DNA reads TGTGCCAGCAGCTTGCGAAGCGGGAGAGGAACGGATACGCAGTATTTT. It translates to CASSLRSGRGTDTQYF.

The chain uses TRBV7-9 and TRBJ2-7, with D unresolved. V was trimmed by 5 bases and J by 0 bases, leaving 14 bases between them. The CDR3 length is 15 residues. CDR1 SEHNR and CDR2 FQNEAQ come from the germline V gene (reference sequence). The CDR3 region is CASSQGPRHSYEQYF. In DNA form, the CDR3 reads TGTGCCAGCAGCCAAGGACCGCGACACTCCTACGAGCAGTACTTC.

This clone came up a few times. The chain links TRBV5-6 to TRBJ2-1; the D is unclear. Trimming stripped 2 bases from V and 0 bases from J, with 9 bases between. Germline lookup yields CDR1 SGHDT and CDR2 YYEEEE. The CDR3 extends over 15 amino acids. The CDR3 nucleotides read TGTGCCAGCAGCTTCCGGGTTAGCTCCTACAATGAGCAGTTCTTC. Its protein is CASSFRVSSYNEQFF.

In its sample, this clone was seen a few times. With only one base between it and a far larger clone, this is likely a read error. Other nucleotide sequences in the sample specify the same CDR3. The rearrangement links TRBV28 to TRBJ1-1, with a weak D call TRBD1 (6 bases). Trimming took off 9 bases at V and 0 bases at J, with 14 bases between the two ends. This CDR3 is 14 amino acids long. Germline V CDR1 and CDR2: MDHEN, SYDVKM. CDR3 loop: CASSITGMNTEAFF. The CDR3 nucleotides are TGTGCCAGTAGTATTACAGGGATGAACACTGAAGCTTTCTTT.

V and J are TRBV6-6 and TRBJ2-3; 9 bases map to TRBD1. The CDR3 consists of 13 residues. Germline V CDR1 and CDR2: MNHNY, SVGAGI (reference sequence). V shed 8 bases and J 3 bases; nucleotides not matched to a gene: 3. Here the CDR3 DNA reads TGTGCCAGCCGGGACAGGGTAACAGATACGCAGTATTTT. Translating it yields CASRDRVTDTQYF.

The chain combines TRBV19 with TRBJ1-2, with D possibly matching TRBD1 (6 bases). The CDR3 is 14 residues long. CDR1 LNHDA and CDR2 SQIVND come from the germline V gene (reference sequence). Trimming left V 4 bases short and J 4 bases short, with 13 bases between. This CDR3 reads CASSTAPTGYGYTF. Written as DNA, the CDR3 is TGTGCCAGTAGTACCGCCCCGACAGGCTATGGCTACACCTTC.

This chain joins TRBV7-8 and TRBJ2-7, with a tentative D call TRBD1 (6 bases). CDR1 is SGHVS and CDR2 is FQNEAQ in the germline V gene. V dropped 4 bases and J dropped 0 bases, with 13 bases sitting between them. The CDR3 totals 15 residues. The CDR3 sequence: CASSSGVVGSYEQYF. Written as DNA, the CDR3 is TGTGCCAGCAGCTCAGGGGTAGTAGGCTCCTACGAGCAGTACTTC.

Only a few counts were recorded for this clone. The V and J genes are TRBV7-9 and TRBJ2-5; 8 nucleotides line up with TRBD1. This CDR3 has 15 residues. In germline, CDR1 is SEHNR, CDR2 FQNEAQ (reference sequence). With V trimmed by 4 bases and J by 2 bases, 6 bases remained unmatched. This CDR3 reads CASSWGRTGQETQYF. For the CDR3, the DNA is TGTGCCAGCAGCTGGGGTCGGACAGGGCAAGAGACCCAGTACTTC.

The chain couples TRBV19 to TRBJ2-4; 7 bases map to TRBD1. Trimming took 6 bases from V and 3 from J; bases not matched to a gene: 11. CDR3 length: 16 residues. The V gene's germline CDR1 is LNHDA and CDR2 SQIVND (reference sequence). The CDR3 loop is CASRNPGQADKNIQYF. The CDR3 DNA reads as TGTGCCAGTAGAAACCCCGGACAGGCGGACAAAAACATTCAGTACTTC.

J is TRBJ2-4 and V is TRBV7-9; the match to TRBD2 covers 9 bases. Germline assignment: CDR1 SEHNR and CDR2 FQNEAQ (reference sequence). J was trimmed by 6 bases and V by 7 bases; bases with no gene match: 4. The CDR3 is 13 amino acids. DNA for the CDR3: TGTGCCAGCAACGCAGCGGGGGGAAACATTCAGTACTTC. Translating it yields CASNAAGGNIQYF.

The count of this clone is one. The CDR3 sequence: CATSRVGGWYNEQFF. The CDR3 nucleotides read TGTGCCACCAGCAGAGTAGGGGGCTGGTACAATGAGCAGTTCTTC. The chain has TRBV15 and TRBJ2-1, with 7 bases matching TRBD1. J gave up 4 bases and V 1 base, and 4 bases lay outside the gene matches. This CDR3 region has 15 residues. CDR1 is LNHNV and CDR2 is YYDKDF in the germline V gene (reference sequence).

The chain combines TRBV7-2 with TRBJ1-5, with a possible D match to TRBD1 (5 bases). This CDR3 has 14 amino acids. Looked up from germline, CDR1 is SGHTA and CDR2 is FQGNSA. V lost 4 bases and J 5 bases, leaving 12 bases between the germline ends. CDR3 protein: CASSWWDGDQPQHF. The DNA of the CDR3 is TGTGCCAGCAGCTGGTGGGACGGGGATCAGCCCCAGCATTTT. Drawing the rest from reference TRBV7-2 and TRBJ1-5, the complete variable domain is GAGVSQSPSNKVTEKGKDVELRCDPISGHTALYWYRQSLGQGLEFLIYFQGNSAPDKSGLPSDRFSAERTGGSVSTLTIQRTQQEDSAVYLCASSWWDGDQPQHFGDGTRLSIL.